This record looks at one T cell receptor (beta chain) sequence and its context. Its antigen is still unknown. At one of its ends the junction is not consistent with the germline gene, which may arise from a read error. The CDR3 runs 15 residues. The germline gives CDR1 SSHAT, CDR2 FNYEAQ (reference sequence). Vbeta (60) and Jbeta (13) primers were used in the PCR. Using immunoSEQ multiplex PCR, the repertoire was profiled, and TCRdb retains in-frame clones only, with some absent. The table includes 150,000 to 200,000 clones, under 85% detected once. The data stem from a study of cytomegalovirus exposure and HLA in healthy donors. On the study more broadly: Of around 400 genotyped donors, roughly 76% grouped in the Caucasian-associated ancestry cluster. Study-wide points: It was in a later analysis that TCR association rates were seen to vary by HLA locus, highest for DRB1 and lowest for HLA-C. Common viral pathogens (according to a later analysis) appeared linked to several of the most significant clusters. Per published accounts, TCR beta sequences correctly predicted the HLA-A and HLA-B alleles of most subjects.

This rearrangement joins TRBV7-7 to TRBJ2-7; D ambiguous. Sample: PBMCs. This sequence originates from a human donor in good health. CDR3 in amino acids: CASSQAYGLLYEQYF. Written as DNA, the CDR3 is TGTGCTAGCAGCCAGGCCTACGGATTGCTCTACGAGCAGTACTTC. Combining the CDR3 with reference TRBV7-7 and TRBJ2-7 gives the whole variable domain GAGVSQSPRYKVTKRGQDVTLRCDPISSHATLYWYQQALGQGPEFLTYFNYEAQPDKSGLPSDRFSAERPEGSISTLTIQRTEQRDSAMYRCASSQAYGLLYEQYFGPGTRLTVT.